Presented here are 9 T cell receptor beta chains from one specimen sequenced in a study of blood T cell repertoires in COVID-19. Sequencing used immunoSEQ multiplex PCR; TCRdb keeps in-frame clones, though not all of them. The table lists 150,000 to 200,000 clones, approximately 80% of them singletons. Material: peripheral blood. Receptors were obtained from a woman older than 75 with COVID-19, enrolled during active disease.

The chain employs TRBV19 and TRBJ2-2; 7 nucleotides line up with TRBD2. The J segment lost 2 bases and the V segment lost 6 bases, leaving 6 bases of the junction unmatched. Germline CDR1 reads LNHDA; CDR2 reads SQIVND (reference sequence). The CDR3 extends over 15 amino acids. CDR3 sequence: CASRPGLLNTGELFF. The CDR3 DNA follows: TGTGCCAGTAGGCCGGGACTACTTAACACCGGGGAGCTGTTTTTT.

The rearrangement joins TRBV27 to TRBJ2-5, with TRBD1 matching over 8 bases. The germline V gene encodes CDR1 MNHEY and CDR2 SMNVEV (reference sequence). J was trimmed by 7 bases and V by 3 bases; bases with no gene match: 7. The CDR3 sequence is 14 residues long. CDR3 in amino acids: CASSFTDRVGTQYF. CDR3 in DNA: TGTGCCAGCAGTTTTACGGACAGGGTCGGGACCCAGTACTTC.

The chain is built from TRBV14 and TRBJ2-7, with 10 bases identical to TRBD2. This CDR3 is built from 16 residues. Germline V gene data show CDR1 as SGHDN and CDR2 as FVKESK. V lost 4 bases and J lost 5; bases outside the gene matches: 11. CDR3 sequence: CASSRRLSLAGDEQYF. CDR3 nucleotides: TGTGCCAGCAGCCGGCGTTTAAGCCTAGCGGGAGACGAGCAGTACTTC.

This clone was recorded a few times. The chain carries TRBV24-1 and TRBJ2-2; 7 positions match TRBD1. The CDR3 extends over 14 amino acids. The V gene end was trimmed by 5 bases and the J gene end by 5 bases; junction bases not matched to a gene: 4. Germline V gives CDR1 KGHDR, CDR2 SFDVKD. The CDR3 is CATSGQGGTGELFF. The CDR3 DNA is TGTGCCACCAGTGGACAGGGCGGGACCGGGGAGCTGTTTTTT.

The rearrangement joins TRBV10-3 to TRBJ2-7; tentative D call: TRBD2 (5 bases). There are 15 residues in the CDR3. Germline CDR1 ENHRY, CDR2 SYGVKD. Trimming took 3 bases from V and 0 from J, leaving 12 bases between them. This CDR3 is CAISDGVTSSYEQYF. The CDR3 DNA sequence: TGTGCCATCAGTGATGGGGTTACTAGCTCCTACGAGCAGTACTTC.

The chain joins TRBV11-3 to TRBJ2-7; 7 bases align to TRBD1. CDR1 and CDR2 (germline): SGHNT, YENEEA. V shed 1 base, J shed 2 bases, and the junction held 5 bases outside the gene matches. This CDR3 is 15 amino acids long. In DNA form, the CDR3 reads TGTGCCAGCAGCTTAGGACAGGGACACACCTACGAGCAGTACTTC. Translation gives CASSLGQGHTYEQYF.

The rearrangement links TRBV10-2 to TRBJ1-2, with a possible D match to TRBD1 (5 bases). The germline CDR1 and CDR2 sequences are WSHSY and SAAADI. V was trimmed by 0 bases and J by 3 bases, leaving 11 bases between them. This CDR3 has 15 residues. CDR3 protein: CASSESRGRDYGYTF. DNA for the CDR3: TGCGCCAGCAGTGAGTCTAGGGGAAGAGACTATGGCTACACCTTC.

The chain uses TRBV19 and TRBJ2-7; 9 bases fit TRBD1. The CDR3 is made up of 14 amino acids. The germline V gene has CDR1 LNHDA and CDR2 SQIVND (reference sequence). Germline trimming cut 3 bases from V and 2 bases from J; bases unmatched to any gene: 2. CDR3 DNA sequence: TGTGCCAGTAGTATTGGGGACAGGGCCTACGAGCAGTACTTC. Its protein product is CASSIGDRAYEQYF.

V usage is TRBV5-1 and J usage is TRBJ2-7; possibly TRBD1 for D (5 bases). Trimming left V 4 bases short and J 7 bases short, with 21 bases between. The CDR3 length is 15 residues. Germline lookup yields CDR1 SGHRS and CDR2 YFSETQ. Written as DNA, the CDR3 is TGCGCCAGCAGCCCGGCCTTGGGCAGGGATAGAGAGCAGTACTTC. Translating it yields CASSPALGRDREQYF.